This T cell receptor beta chain emerged from a study of blood T cell repertoires in COVID-19. Study information: Acute and convalescent COVID-19 specimens originated in the United States, Italy and Spain. T cells, B-cell-depleted T cells, or PBMCs provided the cDNA or gDNA that served as material.

As handled by the study authors: Amplification of reference gene primers was used by the study to estimate nucleated cell counts. The data were produced by immunoSEQ multiplex PCR, yet TCRdb's version contains in-frame clones alone and is incomplete. That table furnishes V, J and clone size, whereas the DNA furnished D and trimming. The data contain fewer than 55,000 clones, 84% of them singletons. CDR1 and CDR2 (germline): MNHEY, SVGAGI. This CDR3 is 13 amino acids long. Trimming shortened V by 5 bases and J by 4 bases, and 12 bases separated the two germline ends. The source of this sequence is a man over 45 with acute or convalescent COVID-19. The rearrangement uses TRBV6-5 and TRBJ2-7, with D unclear. The sequencing sample was made of peripheral blood. The CDR3 region has the DNA TGTGCCAGCAGTCCACCGGGTTCTTACGAGCAGTACTTC. Protein sequence: CASSPPGSYEQYF.